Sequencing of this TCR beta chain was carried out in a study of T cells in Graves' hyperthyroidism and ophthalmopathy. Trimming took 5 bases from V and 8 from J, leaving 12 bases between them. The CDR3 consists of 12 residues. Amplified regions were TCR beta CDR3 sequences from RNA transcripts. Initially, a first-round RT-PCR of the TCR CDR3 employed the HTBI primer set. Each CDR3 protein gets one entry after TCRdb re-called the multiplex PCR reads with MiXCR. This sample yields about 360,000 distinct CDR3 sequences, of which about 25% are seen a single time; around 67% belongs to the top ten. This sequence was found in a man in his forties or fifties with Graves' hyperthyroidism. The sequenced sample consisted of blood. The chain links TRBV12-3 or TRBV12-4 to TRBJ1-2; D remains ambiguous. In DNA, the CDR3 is TGTGCCAGCAGTGAGGAGAGGGTCGGCTACACCTTC. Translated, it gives CASSEERVGYTF.